The source of this TCR beta chain is a study of cytomegalovirus exposure and HLA in healthy donors. The PCR contained 60 Vbeta and 13 Jbeta primers. Profiling relied on immunoSEQ multiplex PCR, and the TCRdb table lists in-frame clones only, not all of them. The sample shows about 210,000 clones, over 80% of them seen only once. The sequencing input was PBMCs. The TCR originated in a woman aged 50 to 65 in good health and CMV-seropositive.

DNA of the CDR3: TGTGCCAGCAGCTCAGACAGGGTGGGGGTGCAGTACTTC. Encoded protein: CASSSDRVGVQYF. This chain uses TRBV5-6 with TRBJ2-5; 7 nucleotides align to TRBD1. The CDR3 length is 13 residues. In germline, CDR1 is SGHDT, CDR2 YYEEEE. V lost 3 bases, J lost 11 bases, and 10 bases stayed unmatched. The full variable domain, in which reference TRBV5-6 and TRBJ2-5 provide the parts outside the CDR3, is DAGVTQSPTHLIKTRGQQVTLRCSPKSGHDTVSWYQQALGQGPQFIFQYYEEEERQRGNFPDRFSGHQFPNYSSELNVNALLLGDSALYLCASSSDRVGVQYFGPGTRLLVL.